This is a list of T cell receptor beta chains from one sample in a study of cytomegalovirus exposure and HLA in healthy donors. Here immunoSEQ multiplex PCR was the method, and the copy in TCRdb shows in-frame clones only, minus some. This table holds tens of thousands of clones, approximately 80% found once. The sequenced sample was PBMCs. The receptor set was obtained from a man aged 30 to 39 in good health and CMV-seronegative. The CDR3 runs from the conserved cysteine through the conserved F or W. D genes are given only for firm matches. Part of the rows lack a size; the others show once, few, many or a class for expanded clones.

CDR3 protein | CDR3 DNA | V gene | D gene | J gene | clone size
CASSLTVRNTEAFF | TGTGCCAGCAGCCTGACAGTCCGGAACACTGAAGCTTTCTTT | TRBV5-5 | - | TRBJ1-1 | -
CASRVGLAYEQYF | TGTGCCAGCAGGGTTGGACTAGCCTACGAGCAGTACTTC | TRBV6-6 | TRBD2 | TRBJ2-7 | -
CASSPGQAREAFF | TGTGCCAGCAGCCCAGGACAGGCCAGAGAAGCTTTCTTT | TRBV7-9 | TRBD1 | TRBJ1-1 | -
CAISEGLAGGQETQYF | TGTGCCATCAGTGAGGGGTTAGCGGGGGGGCAAGAGACCCAGTACTTC | TRBV10-3 | TRBD2 | TRBJ2-5 | -
CASSGQGNTEAFF | TGTGCCAGCAGTGGACAGGGGAACACTGAAGCTTTCTTT | TRBV2 | TRBD1 | TRBJ1-1 | -
CASSLDGGTEAFF | TGTGCCAGCAGCTTGGACGGGGGCACTGAAGCTTTCTTT | TRBV7-8 | - | TRBJ1-1 | once
CASSYPGRGDTEAFF | TGTGCCAGCAGTTACCCCGGCAGGGGCGACACTGAAGCTTTCTTT | TRBV6-6 | - | TRBJ1-1 | -
CASSHSEKGEQYF | TGTGCCAGCAGCCACAGTGAGAAGGGGGAGCAGTACTTC | TRBV6-1 | - | TRBJ2-7 | once
CASSFRREEYNSPLHF | TGTGCCAGCAGTTTCCGTAGGGAGGAATATAATTCACCCCTCCACTTT | TRBV27 | - | TRBJ1-6 | -
CASSLEQGQDTQYF | TGTGCCAGCAGCTTGGAACAGGGACAAGATACGCAGTATTTT | TRBV5-6 | - | TRBJ2-3 | -
CASSLAGAGGPTHEQFF | TGTGCCAGCAGCTTGGCCGGAGCGGGAGGGCCGACCCATGAGCAGTTCTTC | TRBV5-8 | TRBD2 | TRBJ2-1 | -
CSYSGLRNGEQYF | TGCAGCTACTCTGGGTTGAGGAACGGGGAGCAGTACTTC | TRBV29-1 | - | TRBJ2-7 | -
CASSVEGTGTPLHF | TGTGCCAGCAGCGTAGAGGGGACAGGGACACCCCTCCACTTT | TRBV9 | TRBD1 | TRBJ1-6 | -
CASSPGLDPDTQYF | TGTGCCAGCAGTCCGGGACTAGATCCCGATACGCAGTATTTT | TRBV27 | TRBD2 | TRBJ2-3 | once
CASSAGGDYEQYF | TGTGCCAGCAGCGCAGGGGGCGACTACGAGCAGTACTTC | TRBV11-1 | TRBD1 | TRBJ2-7 | -
CASSHRVSYNEQFF | TGCGCCAGCAGCCACAGGGTCTCCTACAATGAGCAGTTCTTC | TRBV4-1 | - | TRBJ2-1 | -
CATSLSTRGYTF | TGTGCCACCAGCTTATCGACAAGGGGCTACACCTTC | TRBV15 | - | TRBJ1-2 | -
CASSPGTAVYEQYF | TGTGCCAGCAGCCCCGGGACAGCAGTCTACGAGCAGTACTTC | TRBV7-9 | TRBD1 | TRBJ2-7 | -
CASSPERQGSGYTF | TGTGCCAGCAGCCCGGAAAGGCAGGGCTCTGGCTACACCTTC | TRBV5-6 | - | TRBJ1-2 | -
CATSPRTGAGANVLTF | TGTGCCACCAGCCCCCGGACAGGGGCTGGGGCCAACGTCCTGACTTTC | TRBV15 | TRBD1 | TRBJ2-6 | -
CASSQREFYEQYF | TGTGCCAGTAGTCAGCGGGAGTTCTACGAGCAGTACTTC | TRBV19 | TRBD2 | TRBJ2-7 | -
CASRQTGGTDTQYF | TGTGCCAGCAGACAAACAGGGGGCACAGATACGCAGTATTTT | TRBV5-4 | TRBD1 | TRBJ2-3 | once
CASSYSQAGAKNIQYF | TGTGCCAGCAGTTACTCGCAGGCAGGGGCCAAAAACATTCAGTACTTC | TRBV6-5 | - | TRBJ2-4 | -
CASSLAGGYGYTF | TGTGCCAGCAGCTTGGCCGGGGGTTATGGCTACACCTTC | TRBV5-5 | - | TRBJ1-2 | -
CASSNRVNYGYTF | TGTGCCAGCAGCAACAGGGTGAACTATGGCTACACCTTC | TRBV5-4 | - | TRBJ1-2 | few
CASSTYRQGLTYEQYF | TGTGCCAGCAGCACCTACCGACAGGGGCTAACCTACGAGCAGTACTTC | TRBV5-6 | TRBD1 | TRBJ2-7 | -
CASKLIAGIYNEQFF | TGTGCCAGCAAACTAATAGCGGGGATTTACAATGAGCAGTTCTTC | TRBV27 | TRBD2 | TRBJ2-1 | -
CASSVQGQANTGELFF | TGTGCCAGCAGTGTTCAGGGACAGGCGAACACCGGGGAGCTGTTTTTT | TRBV2 | TRBD1 | TRBJ2-2 | -
CAISESRAPYEQYF | TGTGCCATCAGTGAATCCAGGGCCCCCTACGAGCAGTACTTC | TRBV10-3 | - | TRBJ2-7 | -
CASSVSGGSYEQYF | TGTGCCAGCAGCGTTTCAGGGGGATCCTACGAGCAGTACTTC | TRBV9 | TRBD1 | TRBJ2-7 | few
CASSPGQQPYEQYF | TGTGCCAGCAGCCCTGGACAGCAACCCTACGAGCAGTACTTC | TRBV27 | - | TRBJ2-7 | -
CASSPTTGREQYF | TGTGCCAGCAGCCCCACGACAGGGCGCGAGCAGTACTTC | TRBV27 | TRBD1 | TRBJ2-7 | few
CASSRGTLDDTGELFF | TGCGCCAGCAGCCGCGGGACGCTCGATGACACCGGGGAGCTGTTTTTT | TRBV4-1 | - | TRBJ2-2 | -
CASTSRGPNEQFF | TGTGCCAGCACCTCCAGGGGGCCCAATGAGCAGTTCTTC | TRBV11-2 | TRBD1 | TRBJ2-1 | -
CASSPSGYEQYF | TGTGCCAGCAGCCCCTCAGGATACGAGCAGTACTTC | TRBV7-2 | - | TRBJ2-7 | -
CASSETGNPGQPQHF | TGCGCCAGCAGCGAGACAGGGAACCCGGGTCAGCCCCAGCATTTT | TRBV5-1 | TRBD1 | TRBJ1-5 | -
CASSPGQGRDEQYF | TGTGCCAGCTCACCAGGACAGGGGCGGGACGAGCAGTACTTC | TRBV18 | TRBD1 | TRBJ2-7 | -
CSAGTGDGYTF | TGCAGCGCAGGGACGGGAGATGGCTACACCTTC | TRBV29-1 | - | TRBJ1-2 | -
CASSLAVGRGDQETQYF | TGTGCTAGCAGCTTAGCTGTCGGGAGGGGTGATCAAGAGACCCAGTACTTC | TRBV7-7 | TRBD2 | TRBJ2-5 | once
CASSESFRLADNTGELFF | TGTGCCAGCAGTGAATCCTTTCGCCTAGCGGACAACACCGGGGAGCTGTTTTTT | TRBV25-1 | TRBD2 | TRBJ2-2 | -
CASSQTGSREQYF | TGTGCCAGCAGCCAGACAGGGTCCCGGGAGCAGTACTTC | TRBV14 | TRBD1 | TRBJ2-7 | -
CSSSSLGFTEAFF | TGTTCCAGCAGTTCACTAGGGTTCACTGAAGCTTTCTTT | TRBV7-9 | - | TRBJ1-1 | -